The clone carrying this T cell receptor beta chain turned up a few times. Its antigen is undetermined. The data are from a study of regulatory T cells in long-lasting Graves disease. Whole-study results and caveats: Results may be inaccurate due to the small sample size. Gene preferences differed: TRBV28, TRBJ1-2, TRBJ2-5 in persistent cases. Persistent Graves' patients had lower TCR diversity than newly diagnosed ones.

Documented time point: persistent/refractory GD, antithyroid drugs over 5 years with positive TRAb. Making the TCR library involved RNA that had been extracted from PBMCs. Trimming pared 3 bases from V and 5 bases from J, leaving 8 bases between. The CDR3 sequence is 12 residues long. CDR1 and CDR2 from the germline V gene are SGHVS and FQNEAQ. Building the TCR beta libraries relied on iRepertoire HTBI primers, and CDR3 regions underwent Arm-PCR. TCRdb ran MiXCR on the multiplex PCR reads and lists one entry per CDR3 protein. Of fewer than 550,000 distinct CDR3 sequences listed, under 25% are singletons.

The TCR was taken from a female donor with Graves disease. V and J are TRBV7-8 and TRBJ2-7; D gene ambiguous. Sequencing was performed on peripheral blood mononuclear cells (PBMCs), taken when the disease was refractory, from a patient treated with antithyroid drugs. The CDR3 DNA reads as TGTGCCAGCAGCTTCCTCCCTCACGAGCAGTACTTC. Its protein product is CASSFLPHEQYF.